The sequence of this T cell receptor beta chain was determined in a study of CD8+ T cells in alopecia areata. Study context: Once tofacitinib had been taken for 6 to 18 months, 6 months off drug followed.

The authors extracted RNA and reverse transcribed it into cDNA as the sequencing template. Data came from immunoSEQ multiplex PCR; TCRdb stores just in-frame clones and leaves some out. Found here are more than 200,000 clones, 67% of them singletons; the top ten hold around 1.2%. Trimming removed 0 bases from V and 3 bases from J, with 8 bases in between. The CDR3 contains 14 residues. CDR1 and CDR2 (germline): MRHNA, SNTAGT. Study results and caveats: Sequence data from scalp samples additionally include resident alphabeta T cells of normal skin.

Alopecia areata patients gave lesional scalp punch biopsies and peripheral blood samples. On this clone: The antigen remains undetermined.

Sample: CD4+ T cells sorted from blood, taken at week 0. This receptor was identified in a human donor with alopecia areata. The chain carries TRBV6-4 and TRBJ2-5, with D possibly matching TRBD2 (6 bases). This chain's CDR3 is CASSDSSGEETQYF. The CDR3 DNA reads TGTGCCAGCAGTGACTCCTCGGGGGAAGAGACCCAGTACTTC.